This TCR beta chain came from a study of blood T cell repertoires in COVID-19. In the authors' methods: Amplification from reference gene primers served as the basis for estimated nucleated cell counts. Libraries were prepared by immunoSEQ multiplex PCR; TCRdb keeps only in-frame clonotypes and omits some of them. The D gene and trimming were derived from the DNA, and the V and J assignments and clone size from that table. The repertoire has 95,000 to 150,000 clones, approximately 85% of them found once; the top ten carry 6.6%. CDR3 length: 16 amino acids. The V segment lost 2 bases and the J segment 0 bases; nucleotides outside the gene matches: 1. The V gene's germline CDR1 is SGHTA and CDR2 FQGNSA.

This chain uses TRBV7-2 with TRBJ2-1; TRBD2 matches at 10 bases. The TCR comes from an elderly man with active or convalescent COVID-19. Sequencing was performed on peripheral blood. The CDR3 DNA sequence: TGTGCCAGCAGCTTACTAGCGGGAGCCTCCTACAATGAGCAGTTCTTC. Protein: CASSLLAGASYNEQFF. Using reference TRBV7-2 and TRBJ2-1 for the parts outside the CDR3, the full variable domain is GAGVSQSPSNKVTEKGKDVELRCDPISGHTALYWYRQSLGQGLEFLIYFQGNSAPDKSGLPSDRFSAERTGGSVSTLTIQRTQQEDSAVYLCASSLLAGASYNEQFFGPGTRLTVL.